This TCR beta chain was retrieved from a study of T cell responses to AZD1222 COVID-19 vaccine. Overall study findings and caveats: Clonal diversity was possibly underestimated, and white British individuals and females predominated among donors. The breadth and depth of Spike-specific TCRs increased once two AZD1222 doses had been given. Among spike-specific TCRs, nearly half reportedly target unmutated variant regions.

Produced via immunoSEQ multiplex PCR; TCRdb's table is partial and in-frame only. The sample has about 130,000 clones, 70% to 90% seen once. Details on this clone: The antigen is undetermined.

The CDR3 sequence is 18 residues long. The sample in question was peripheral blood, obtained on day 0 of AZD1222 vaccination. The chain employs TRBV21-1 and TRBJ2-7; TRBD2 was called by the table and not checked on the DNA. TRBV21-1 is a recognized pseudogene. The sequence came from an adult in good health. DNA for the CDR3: TGTGCCAGCAGCCAAAGTGAGACTAGCGGGAGGCCTCCCTACGAGCAGTACTTC. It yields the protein CASSQSETSGRPPYEQYF.